The T cell receptor beta chain described here comes from a study of cytomegalovirus exposure and HLA in healthy donors. The study, taken as a whole, reports: Associated with cytomegalovirus, according to the listing, were about 160 TCR beta chains. Later analysis found that TCR beta chains associated with HLA were more clonally expanded than other, equally common chains. Sequence variants that were highly shared formed a cluster that was likely a sequencing artifact. The majority of CMV-associated TCR beta chains were reported as apparently HLA-restricted in a later analysis.

Primers: 60 Vbeta forward and 13 Jbeta reverse. The table came from immunoSEQ multiplex PCR; TCRdb's copy has only in-frame clones and leaves some out. Among 95,000 to 150,000 clones listed, roughly 74% were seen once. This clone was detected a few times. No antigen is known for it. The CDR3 contains 16 residues. Trimming shortened V by 2 bases and J by 0 bases, and 14 bases separated the two germline ends. The germline CDR1 and CDR2 sequences are SGHTA and FQGNSA. The sequence was collected from a man in his forties in good health and CMV-seronegative. The rearrangement uses TRBV7-2 and TRBJ2-7, with D possibly TRBD2 on 5 matching bases. Sequencing input: PBMCs. CDR3 sequence (DNA): TGTGCCAGCAGCTTATATGCGGGTCGGAGCTCCTACGAGCAGTACTTC. Amino acids: CASSLYAGRSSYEQYF. Based on the CDR3 plus reference TRBV7-2 and TRBJ2-7, the full variable domain is GAGVSQSPSNKVTEKGKDVELRCDPISGHTALYWYRQSLGQGLEFLIYFQGNSAPDKSGLPSDRFSAERTGGSVSTLTIQRTQQEDSAVYLCASSLYAGRSSYEQYFGPGTRLTVT.